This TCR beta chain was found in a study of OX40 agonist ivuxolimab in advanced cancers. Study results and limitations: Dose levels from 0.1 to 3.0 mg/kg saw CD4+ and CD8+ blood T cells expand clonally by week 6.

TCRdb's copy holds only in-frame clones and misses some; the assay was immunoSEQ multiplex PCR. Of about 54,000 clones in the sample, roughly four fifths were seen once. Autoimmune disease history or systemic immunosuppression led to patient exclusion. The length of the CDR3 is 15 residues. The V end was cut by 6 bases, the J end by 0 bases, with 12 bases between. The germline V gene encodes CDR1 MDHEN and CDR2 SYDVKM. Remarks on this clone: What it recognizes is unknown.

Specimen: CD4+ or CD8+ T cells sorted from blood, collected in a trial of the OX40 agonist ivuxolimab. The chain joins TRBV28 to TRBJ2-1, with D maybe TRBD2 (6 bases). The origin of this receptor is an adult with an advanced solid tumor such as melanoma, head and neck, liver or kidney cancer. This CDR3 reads CASRPRRASYNEQFF. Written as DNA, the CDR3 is TGTGCCAGCAGGCCGCGGAGGGCCTCCTACAATGAGCAGTTCTTC.